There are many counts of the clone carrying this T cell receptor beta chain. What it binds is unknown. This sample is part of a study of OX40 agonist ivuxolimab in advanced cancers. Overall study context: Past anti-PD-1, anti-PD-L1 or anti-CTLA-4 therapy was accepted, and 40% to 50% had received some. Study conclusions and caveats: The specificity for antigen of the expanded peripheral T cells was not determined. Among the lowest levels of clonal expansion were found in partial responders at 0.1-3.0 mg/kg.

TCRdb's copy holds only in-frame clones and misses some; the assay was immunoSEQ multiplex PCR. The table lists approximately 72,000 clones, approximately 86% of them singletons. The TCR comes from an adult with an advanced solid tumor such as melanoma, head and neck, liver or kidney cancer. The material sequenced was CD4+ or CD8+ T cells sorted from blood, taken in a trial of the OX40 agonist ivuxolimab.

CDR3 DNA: TGTGCCAGCAGCTTGGCTGGGTCTGGCAGATTGGAGGAAAAACTGTTTTTT. As protein: CASSLAGSGRLEEKLFF. This chain joins TRBV5-5 and TRBJ1-4; D gene ambiguous. There are 17 residues in the CDR3. V lost 0 bases and J 8 bases, leaving 20 bases between the germline ends. Looked up from germline, CDR1 is SGHKS and CDR2 is YYEKEE (reference sequence).